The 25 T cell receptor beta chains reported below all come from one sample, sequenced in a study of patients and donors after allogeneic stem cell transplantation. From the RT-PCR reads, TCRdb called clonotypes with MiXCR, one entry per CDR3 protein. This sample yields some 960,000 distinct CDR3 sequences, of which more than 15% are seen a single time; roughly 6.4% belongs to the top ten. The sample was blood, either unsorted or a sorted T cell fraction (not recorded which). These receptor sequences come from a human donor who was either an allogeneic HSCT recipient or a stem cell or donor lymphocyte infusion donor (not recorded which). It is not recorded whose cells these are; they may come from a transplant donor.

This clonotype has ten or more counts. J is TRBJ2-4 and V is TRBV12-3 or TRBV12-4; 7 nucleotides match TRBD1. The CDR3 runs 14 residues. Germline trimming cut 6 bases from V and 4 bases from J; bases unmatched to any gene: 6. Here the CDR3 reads CASSAGTVKNIQYF. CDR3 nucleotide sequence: TGTGCCAGCAGCGCCGGGACAGTAAAAAACATTCAGTACTTC.

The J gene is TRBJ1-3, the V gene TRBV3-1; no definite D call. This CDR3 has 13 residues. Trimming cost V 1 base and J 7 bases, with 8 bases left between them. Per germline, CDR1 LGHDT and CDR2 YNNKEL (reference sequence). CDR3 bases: TGTGCCAGCAGCCAAGCGGTCGGGAACACCATATATTTT. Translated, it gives CASSQAVGNTIYF.

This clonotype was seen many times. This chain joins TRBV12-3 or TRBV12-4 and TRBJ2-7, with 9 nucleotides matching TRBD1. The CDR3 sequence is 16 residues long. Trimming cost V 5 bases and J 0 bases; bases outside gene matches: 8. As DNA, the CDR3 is TGTGCCAGCAGTGCCGGGACAGGGTTCGCCTCCTACGAGCAGTACTTC. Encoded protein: CASSAGTGFASYEQYF.

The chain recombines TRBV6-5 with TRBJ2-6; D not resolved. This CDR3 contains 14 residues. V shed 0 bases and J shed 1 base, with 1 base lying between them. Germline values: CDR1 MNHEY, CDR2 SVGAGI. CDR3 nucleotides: TGTGCCAGCAGTTACTCTTCTGGGGCCAACGTCCTGACTTTC. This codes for CASSYSSGANVLTF.

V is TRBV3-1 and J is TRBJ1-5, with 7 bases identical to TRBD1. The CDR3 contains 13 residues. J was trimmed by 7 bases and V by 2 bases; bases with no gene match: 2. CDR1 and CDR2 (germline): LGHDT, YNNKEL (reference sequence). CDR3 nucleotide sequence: TGTGCCAGCAGCCAACGGGACAGACAGCCCCAGCATTTT. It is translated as CASSQRDRQPQHF. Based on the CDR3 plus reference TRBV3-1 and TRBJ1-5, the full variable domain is DTAVSQTPKYLVTQMGNDKSIKCEQNLGHDTMYWYKQDSKKFLKIMFSYNNKELIINETVPNRFSPKSPDKAHLNLHINSLELGDSAVYFCASSQRDRQPQHFGDGTRLSIL.

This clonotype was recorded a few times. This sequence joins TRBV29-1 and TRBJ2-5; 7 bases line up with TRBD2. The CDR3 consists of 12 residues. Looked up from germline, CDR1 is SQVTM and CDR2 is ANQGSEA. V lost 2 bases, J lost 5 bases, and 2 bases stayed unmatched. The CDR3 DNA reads TGCAGCGTTGAAAGGCGGGAGGAGACCCAGTACTTC. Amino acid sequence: CSVERREETQYF.

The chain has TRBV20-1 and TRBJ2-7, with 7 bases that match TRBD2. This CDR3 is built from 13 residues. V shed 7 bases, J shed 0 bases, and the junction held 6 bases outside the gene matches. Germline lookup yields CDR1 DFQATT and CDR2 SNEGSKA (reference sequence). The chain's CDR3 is CSGLAESSYEQYF. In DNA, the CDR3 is TGCAGTGGGCTAGCGGAAAGCTCCTACGAGCAGTACTTC.

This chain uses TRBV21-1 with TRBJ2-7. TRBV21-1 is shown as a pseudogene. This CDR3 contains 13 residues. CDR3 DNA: TGTGCCAGCAACCGGAGACCGACGTACGAGCAGTACTTC. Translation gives CASNRRPTYEQYF.

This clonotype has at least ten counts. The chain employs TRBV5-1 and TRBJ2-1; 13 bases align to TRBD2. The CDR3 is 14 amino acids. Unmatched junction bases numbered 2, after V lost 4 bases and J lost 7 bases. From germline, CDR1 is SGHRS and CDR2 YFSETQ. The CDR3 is CASSGGLAGNEQFF. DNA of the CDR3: TGCGCCAGCAGCGGGGGACTAGCGGGAAATGAGCAGTTCTTC.

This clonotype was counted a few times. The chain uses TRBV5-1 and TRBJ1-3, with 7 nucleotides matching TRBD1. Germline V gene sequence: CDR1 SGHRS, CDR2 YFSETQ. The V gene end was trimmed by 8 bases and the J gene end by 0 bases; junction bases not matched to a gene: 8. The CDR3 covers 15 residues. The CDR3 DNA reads TGCGCCAGGACCGACCGGGACAGCTCTGGAAACACCATATATTTT. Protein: CARTDRDSSGNTIYF.

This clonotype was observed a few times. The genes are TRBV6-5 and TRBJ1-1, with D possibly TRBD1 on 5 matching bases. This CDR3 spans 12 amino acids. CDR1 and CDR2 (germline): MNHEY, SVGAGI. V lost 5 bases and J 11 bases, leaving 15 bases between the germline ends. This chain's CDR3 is CASSTPSGMAFF. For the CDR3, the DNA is TGTGCCAGCAGTACCCCCTCAGGGATGGCTTTCTTT.

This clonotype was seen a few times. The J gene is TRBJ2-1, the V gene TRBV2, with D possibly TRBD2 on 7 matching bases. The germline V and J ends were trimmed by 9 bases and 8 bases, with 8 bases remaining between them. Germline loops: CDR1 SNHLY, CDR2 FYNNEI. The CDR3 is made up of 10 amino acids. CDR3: CARGGDEQFF. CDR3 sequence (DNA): TGTGCCAGAGGGGGGGATGAGCAGTTCTTC.

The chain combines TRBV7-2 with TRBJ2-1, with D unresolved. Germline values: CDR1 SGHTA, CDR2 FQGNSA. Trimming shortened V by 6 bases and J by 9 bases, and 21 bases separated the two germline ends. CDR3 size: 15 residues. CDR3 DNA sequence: TGTGCCAGCAGTCGAGAACCGGGCGCTTTTACTGAGCAGTTCTTC. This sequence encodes CASSREPGAFTEQFF.

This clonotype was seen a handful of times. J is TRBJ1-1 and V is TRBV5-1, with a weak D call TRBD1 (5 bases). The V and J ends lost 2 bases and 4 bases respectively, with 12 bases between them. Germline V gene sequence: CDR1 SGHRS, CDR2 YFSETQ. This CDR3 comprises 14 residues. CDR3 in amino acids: CASSFGGLGTEAFF. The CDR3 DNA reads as TGCGCCAGCAGCTTTGGGGGTTTAGGCACTGAAGCTTTCTTT.

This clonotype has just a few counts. The CDR3 here is CASSQTYTYNEQFF. The CDR3, as DNA: TGTGCCAGCAGCCAAACTTATACCTACAATGAGCAGTTCTTC. J is TRBJ2-1 and V is TRBV3-1; D not certain. Germline V lookup: CDR1 LGHDT, CDR2 YNNKEL (reference sequence). Trimming took off 2 bases at V and 2 bases at J, with 7 bases between the two ends. The CDR3 spans 14 residues.

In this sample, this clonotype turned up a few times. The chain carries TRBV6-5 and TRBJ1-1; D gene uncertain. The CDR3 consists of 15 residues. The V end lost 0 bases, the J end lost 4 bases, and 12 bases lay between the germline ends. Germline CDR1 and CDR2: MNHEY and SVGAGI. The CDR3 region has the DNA TGTGCCAGCAGTTACTCGATTACGCGTCGCACTGAAGCTTTCTTT. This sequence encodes CASSYSITRRTEAFF.

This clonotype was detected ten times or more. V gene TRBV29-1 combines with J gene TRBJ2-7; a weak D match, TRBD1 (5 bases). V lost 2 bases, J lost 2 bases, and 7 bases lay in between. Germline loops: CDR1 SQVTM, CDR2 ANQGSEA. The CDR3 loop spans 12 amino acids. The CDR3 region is CSVEKGTYEQYF. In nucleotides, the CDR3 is TGCAGCGTTGAAAAGGGGACCTACGAGCAGTACTTC.

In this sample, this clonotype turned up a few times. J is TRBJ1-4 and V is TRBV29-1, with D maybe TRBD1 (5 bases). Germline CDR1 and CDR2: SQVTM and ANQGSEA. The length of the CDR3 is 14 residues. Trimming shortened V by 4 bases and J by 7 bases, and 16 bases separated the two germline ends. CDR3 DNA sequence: TGCAGCGTTGCTCGTGGGGCAGCGGGTGAAAAACTGTTTTTT. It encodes CSVARGAAGEKLFF.

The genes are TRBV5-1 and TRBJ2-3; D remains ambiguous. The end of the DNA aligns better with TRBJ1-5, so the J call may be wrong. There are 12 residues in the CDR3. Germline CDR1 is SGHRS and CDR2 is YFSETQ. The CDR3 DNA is TGCGCCGGCCCACCCCACACAGATACGCAGCATTTT. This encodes CAGPPHTDTQHF.

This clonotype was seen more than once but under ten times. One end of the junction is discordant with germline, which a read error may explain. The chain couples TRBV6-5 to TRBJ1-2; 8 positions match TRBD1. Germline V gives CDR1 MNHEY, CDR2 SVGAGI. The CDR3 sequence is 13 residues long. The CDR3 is CASSYSDRETSSF. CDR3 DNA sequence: TGTGCCAGCAGTTACTCGGACAGGGAGACCTCTAGCTTC.

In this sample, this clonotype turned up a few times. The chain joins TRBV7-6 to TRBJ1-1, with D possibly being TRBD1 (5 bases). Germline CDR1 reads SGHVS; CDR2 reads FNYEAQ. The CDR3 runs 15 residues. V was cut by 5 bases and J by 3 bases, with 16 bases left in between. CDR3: CASSPPQGAHTEAFF. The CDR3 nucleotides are TGTGCCAGCAGCCCACCCCAGGGCGCGCACACTGAAGCTTTCTTT. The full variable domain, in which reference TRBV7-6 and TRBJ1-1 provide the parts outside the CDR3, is GAGVSQSPRYKVTKRGQDVALRCDPISGHVSLYWYRQALGQGPEFLTYFNYEAQQDKSGLPNDRFSAERPEGSISTLTIQRTEQRDSAMYRCASSPPQGAHTEAFFGQGTRLTVV.

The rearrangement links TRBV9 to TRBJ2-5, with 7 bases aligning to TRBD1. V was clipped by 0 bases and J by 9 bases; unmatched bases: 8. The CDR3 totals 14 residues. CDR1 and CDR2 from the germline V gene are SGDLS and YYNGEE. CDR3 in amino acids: CASSVDDRVGAQYF. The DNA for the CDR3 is TGTGCCAGCAGCGTAGACGACAGGGTGGGGGCCCAGTACTTC.

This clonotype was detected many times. This CDR3 reads CASSLYNREGEQFF. The CDR3 bases are TGTGCCAGCAGTTTGTACAACAGGGAAGGCGAGCAGTTCTTC. The chain joins TRBV12-3 or TRBV12-4 to TRBJ2-1, with a possible D match to TRBD1 (6 bases). Trimming shortened V by 3 bases and J by 10 bases, and 16 bases separated the two germline ends. This CDR3 region has 14 residues.

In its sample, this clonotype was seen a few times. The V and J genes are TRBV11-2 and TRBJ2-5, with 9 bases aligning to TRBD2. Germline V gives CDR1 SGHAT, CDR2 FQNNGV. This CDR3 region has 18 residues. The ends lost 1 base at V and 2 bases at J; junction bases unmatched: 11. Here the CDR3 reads CASSLVAGSSGGQETQYF. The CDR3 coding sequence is TGTGCCAGCAGCTTAGTGGCCGGTAGTAGCGGGGGACAAGAGACCCAGTACTTC.

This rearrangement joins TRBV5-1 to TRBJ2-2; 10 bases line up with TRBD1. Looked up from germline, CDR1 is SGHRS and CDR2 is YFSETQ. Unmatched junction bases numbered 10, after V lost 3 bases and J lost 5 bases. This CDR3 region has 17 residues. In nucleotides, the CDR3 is TGCGCCAGCAGCTCCAGACAGGGGGCTGTTCCGACCGGGGAGCTGTTTTTT. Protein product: CASSSRQGAVPTGELFF.